Described below is a single T cell receptor (beta chain) sequence and its context. Its antigen is undetermined. This entry is derived from a study of shared clonotypes between healthy human individuals. General study results and limits: Generation probabilities were higher for clonotypes shared across all four sorted-subset donors than for unshared ones.

Trimming at V came to 3 bases and at J to 3 bases, leaving 4 bases not matched to a gene. Germline CDR1 is SGHDT and CDR2 is YYEEEE. This CDR3 is 14 amino acids long. It was across several immunoSEQ plates that each subset's genomic DNA was evenly split. Each PCR replicate from the sorted subsets contained 150 to 250 ng DNA, which is some 32,000 T cell genomes. TCRdb keeps only in-frame clones here, not all; method: immunoSEQ multiplex PCR. The sample lists roughly 320,000 clones, more than 75% seen once, with roughly 15% in the top ten. Specimen: memory CD8+ T cells sorted from blood. Subset given: CD45RO+ cells pooled with CCR7-negative TemRA cells. This rearrangement joins TRBV5-6 to TRBJ2-7; 9 positions match TRBD1. This receptor was obtained from a man aged 18 to 29 in good health. CDR3 region: CASSWATGGYEQYF. In nucleotides, the CDR3 is TGTGCCAGCAGCTGGGCGACAGGGGGCTACGAGCAGTACTTC.